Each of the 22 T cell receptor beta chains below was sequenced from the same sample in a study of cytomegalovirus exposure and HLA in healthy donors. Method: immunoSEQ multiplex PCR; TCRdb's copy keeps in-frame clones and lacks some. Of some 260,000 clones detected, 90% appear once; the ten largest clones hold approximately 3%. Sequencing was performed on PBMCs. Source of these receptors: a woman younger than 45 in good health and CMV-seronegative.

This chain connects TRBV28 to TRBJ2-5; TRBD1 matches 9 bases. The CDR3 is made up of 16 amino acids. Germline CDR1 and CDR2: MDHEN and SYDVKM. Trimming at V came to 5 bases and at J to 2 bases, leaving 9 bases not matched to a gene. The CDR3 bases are TGTGCCAGCAGTCTCGGGTGGACAGGGGAACAAGAGACCCAGTACTTC. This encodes CASSLGWTGEQETQYF.

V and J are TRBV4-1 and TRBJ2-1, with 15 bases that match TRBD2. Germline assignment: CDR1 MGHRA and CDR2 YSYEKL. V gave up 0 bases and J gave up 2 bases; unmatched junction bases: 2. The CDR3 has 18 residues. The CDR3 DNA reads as TGCGCCAGCAGCCAAGACAGGACTAGCGGGAGGGCCTACAATGAGCAGTTCTTC. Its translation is CASSQDRTSGRAYNEQFF.

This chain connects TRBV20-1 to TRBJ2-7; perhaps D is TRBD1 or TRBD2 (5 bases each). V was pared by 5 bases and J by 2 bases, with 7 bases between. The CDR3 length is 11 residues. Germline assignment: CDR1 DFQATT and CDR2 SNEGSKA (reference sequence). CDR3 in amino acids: CSAGDPYEQYF. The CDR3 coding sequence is TGCAGTGCTGGGGACCCCTACGAGCAGTACTTC.

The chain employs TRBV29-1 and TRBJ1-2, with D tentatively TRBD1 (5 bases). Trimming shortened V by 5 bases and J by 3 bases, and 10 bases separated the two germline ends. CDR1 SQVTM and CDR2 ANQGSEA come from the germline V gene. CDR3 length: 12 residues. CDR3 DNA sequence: TGCAGCGTTCGGGACGATTACTATGGCTACACCTTC. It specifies CSVRDDYYGYTF. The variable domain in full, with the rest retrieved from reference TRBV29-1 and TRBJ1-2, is SAVISQKPSRDICQRGTSLTIQCQVDSQVTMMFWYRQQPGQSLTLIATANQGSEATYESGFVIDKFPISRPNLTFSTLTVSNMSPEDSSIYLCSVRDDYYGYTFGSGTRLTVV.

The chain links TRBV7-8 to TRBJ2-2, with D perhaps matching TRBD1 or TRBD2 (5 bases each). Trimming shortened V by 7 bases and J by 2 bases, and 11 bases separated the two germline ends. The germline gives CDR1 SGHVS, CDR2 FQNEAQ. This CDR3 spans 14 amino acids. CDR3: CASIRDQNTGELFF. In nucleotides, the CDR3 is TGTGCCAGCATTAGGGACCAAAACACCGGGGAGCTGTTTTTT.

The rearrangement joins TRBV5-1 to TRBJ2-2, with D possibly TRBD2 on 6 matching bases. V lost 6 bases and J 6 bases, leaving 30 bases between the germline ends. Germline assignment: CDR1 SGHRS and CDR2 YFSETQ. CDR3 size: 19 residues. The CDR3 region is CASNRRPWGGVIPPGELFF. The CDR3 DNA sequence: TGCGCCAGCAATCGTAGGCCCTGGGGCGGGGTAATCCCTCCCGGGGAGCTGTTTTTT.

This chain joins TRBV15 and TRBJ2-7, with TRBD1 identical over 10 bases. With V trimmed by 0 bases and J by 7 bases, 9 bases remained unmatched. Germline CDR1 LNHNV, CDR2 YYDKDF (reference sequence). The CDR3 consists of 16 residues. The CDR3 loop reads CATSRDTRDRGLEQYF. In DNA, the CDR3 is TGTGCCACCAGCAGAGATACCCGGGACAGGGGTCTTGAGCAGTACTTC.

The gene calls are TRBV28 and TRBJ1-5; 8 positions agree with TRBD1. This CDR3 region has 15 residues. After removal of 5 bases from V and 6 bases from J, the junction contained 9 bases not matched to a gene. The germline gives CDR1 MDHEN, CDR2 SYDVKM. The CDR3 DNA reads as TGTGCCAGCAGTGACCCCCCAGGGGGCGGTCAGCCCCAGCATTTT. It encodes CASSDPPGGGQPQHF.

CDR3 loop: CASSGAGTGNRELFF. Written as DNA, the CDR3 is TGTGCCAGCAGCGGCGCCGGGACAGGGAATCGGGAGCTGTTTTTT. This rearrangement joins TRBV5-4 to TRBJ2-2; 9 bases line up with TRBD1. V lost 4 bases to trimming and J lost 9 bases; unmatched junction nucleotides: 10. The germline CDR1 and CDR2 sequences are SGHNT and YYREEE (reference sequence). The CDR3 is 15 residues long.

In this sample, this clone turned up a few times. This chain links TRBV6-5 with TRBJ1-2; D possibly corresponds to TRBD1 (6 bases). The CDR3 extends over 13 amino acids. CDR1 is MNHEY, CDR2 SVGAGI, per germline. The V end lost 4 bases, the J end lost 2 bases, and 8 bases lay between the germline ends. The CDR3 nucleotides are TGTGCCAGCAGTTCCACAGGGAACTATGGCTACACCTTC. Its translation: CASSSTGNYGYTF.

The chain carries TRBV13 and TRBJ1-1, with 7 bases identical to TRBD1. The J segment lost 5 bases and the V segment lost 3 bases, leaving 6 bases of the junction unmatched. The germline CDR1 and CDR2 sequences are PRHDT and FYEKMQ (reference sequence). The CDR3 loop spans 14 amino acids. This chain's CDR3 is CASSLEGAGTEAFF. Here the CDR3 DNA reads TGTGCCAGCAGCTTGGAGGGGGCAGGGACTGAAGCTTTCTTT.

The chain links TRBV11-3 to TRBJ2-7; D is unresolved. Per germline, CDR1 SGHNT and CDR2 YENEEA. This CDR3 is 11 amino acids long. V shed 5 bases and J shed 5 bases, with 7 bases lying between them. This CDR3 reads CASSLFDEQYF. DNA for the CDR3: TGTGCCAGCAGCCTCTTCGACGAGCAGTACTTC.

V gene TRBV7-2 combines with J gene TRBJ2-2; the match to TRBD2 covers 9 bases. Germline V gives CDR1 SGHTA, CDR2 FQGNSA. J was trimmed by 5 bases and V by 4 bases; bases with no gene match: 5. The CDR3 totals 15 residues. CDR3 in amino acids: CASSSTSGWTGELFF. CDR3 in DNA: TGTGCCAGCAGCTCAACTAGCGGGTGGACCGGGGAGCTGTTTTTT.

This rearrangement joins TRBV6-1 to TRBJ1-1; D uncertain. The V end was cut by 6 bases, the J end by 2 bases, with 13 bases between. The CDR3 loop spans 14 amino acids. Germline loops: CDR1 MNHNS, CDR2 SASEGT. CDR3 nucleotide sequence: TGTGCCAGCAGAGGCCCTTGGGTAAACACTGAAGCTTTCTTT. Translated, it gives CASRGPWVNTEAFF.

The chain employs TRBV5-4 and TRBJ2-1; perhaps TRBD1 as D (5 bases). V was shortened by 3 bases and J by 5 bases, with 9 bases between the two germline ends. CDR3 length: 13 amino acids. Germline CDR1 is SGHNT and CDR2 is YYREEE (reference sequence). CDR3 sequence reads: CASSSGLDNEQFF. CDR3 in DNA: TGTGCCAGCAGCTCAGGGCTAGACAATGAGCAGTTCTTC. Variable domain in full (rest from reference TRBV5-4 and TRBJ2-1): ETGVTQSPTHLIKTRGQQVTLRCSSQSGHNTVSWYQQALGQGPQFIFQYYREEENGRGNFPPRFSGLQFPNYSSELNVNALELDDSALYLCASSSGLDNEQFFGPGTRLTVL.

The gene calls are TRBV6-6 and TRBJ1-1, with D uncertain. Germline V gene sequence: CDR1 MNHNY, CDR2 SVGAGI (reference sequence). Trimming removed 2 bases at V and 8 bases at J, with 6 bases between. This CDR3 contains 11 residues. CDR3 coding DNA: TGTGCCAGCAGTTACGTCCTGGAAGCTTTCTTT. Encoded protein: CASSYVLEAFF.

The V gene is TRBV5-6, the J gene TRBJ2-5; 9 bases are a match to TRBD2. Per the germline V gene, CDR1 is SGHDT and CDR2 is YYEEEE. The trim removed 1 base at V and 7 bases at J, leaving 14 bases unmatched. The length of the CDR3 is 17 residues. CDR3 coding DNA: TGTGCCAGCAGCTTGCTCATGGCGGGAGGGCCCGCCGGGACCCAGTACTTC. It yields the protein CASSLLMAGGPAGTQYF.

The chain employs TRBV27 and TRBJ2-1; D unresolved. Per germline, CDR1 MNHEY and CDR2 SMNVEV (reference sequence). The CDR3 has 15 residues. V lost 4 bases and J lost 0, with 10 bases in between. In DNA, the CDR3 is TGTGCCAGCAGTTCGGCTCTCTACTCCTACAATGAGCAGTTCTTC. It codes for CASSSALYSYNEQFF.

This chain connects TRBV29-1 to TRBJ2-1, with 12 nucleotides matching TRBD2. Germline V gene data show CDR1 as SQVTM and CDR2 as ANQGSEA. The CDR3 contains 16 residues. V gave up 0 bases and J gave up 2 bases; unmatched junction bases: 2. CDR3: CSVEDLAGGPYNEQFF. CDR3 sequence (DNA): TGCAGCGTTGAAGACCTAGCGGGAGGGCCCTACAATGAGCAGTTCTTC.

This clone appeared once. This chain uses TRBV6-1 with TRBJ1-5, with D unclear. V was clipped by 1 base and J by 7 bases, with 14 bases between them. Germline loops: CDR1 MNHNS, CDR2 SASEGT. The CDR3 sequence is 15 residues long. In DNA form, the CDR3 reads TGTGCCAGCAGTGAAGGTCGCCCTGGCGGGCAGCCCCAGCATTTT. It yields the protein CASSEGRPGGQPQHF.

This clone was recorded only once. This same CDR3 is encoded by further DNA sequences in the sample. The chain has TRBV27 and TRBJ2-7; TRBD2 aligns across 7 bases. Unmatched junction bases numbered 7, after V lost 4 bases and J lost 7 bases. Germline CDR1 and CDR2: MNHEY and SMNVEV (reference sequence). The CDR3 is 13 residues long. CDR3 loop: CASSWAGDREQYF. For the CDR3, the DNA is TGTGCCAGCAGTTGGGCGGGAGACCGAGAGCAGTACTTC.

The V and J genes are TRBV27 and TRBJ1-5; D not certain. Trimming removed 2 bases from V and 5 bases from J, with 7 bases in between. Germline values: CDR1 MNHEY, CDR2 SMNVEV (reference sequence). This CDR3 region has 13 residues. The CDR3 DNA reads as TGTGCCAGCAGTTTACAGGAACATCAGCCCCAGCATTTT. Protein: CASSLQEHQPQHF.